These T cell receptor beta chains were read from a single sample in a study of blood T cell repertoires in COVID-19. Measured with immunoSEQ multiplex PCR; TCRdb has only the in-frame clones, and not every one. The sample has more than 200,000 clones; around 86% are singletons. The sequenced material came from peripheral blood. These receptors came from a woman aged 45-59 years with COVID-19, enrolled during active disease. CDR3s include the opening cysteine and the closing phenylalanine or tryptophan. The D gene is left open where the match is weak. The size entry is marked missing in some rows and otherwise reads once, few, many or a size class.

J: TRBJ1-3
length: 15
V: TRBV6-5
size: .
D: .
DNA: TGTGCCAGCAGGCCCACTTTCGACTCTGGAAACACCATATATTTT
CDR3: CASRPTFDSGNTIYF

J: TRBJ2-3
length: 16
V: TRBV19
size: .
D: .
DNA: TGTGCCAGTAGTACCGTCGACATACCCTTGGCGGATACGCAGTATTTT
CDR3: CASSTVDIPLADTQYF

J: TRBJ1-5
length: 15
V: TRBV7-2
size: .
D: TRBD1
DNA: TGTGCCAGCAGCGCCCAGGGGGTACCAGGTCAGCCCCAGCATTTT
CDR3: CASSAQGVPGQPQHF

J: TRBJ2-5
length: 18
V: TRBV19
size: .
D: TRBD2
DNA: TGTGCCAGTAGTATCGCGGGCGGGAGCGGGGGGATCTTGGAGACCCAGTACTTC
CDR3: CASSIAGGSGGILETQYF

J: TRBJ2-5
length: 12
V: TRBV5-1
size: .
D: .
DNA: TGCGCCAGCAGGGGAAACGAGAGGGCCCAGTACTTC
CDR3: CASRGNERAQYF

J: TRBJ1-5
length: 18
V: TRBV30
size: once
D: TRBD1
DNA: TGTGCCTGGAGTTTCCGGACAGGTCGGGGAATTAGCAATCAGCCCCAGCATTTT
CDR3: CAWSFRTGRGISNQPQHF

J: TRBJ2-7
length: 15
V: TRBV5-4
size: once
D: .
DNA: TGTGCCAGCAGGGGAGGGCGACAGGACTCCTACGAGCAGTACTTC
CDR3: CASRGGRQDSYEQYF

J: TRBJ2-5
length: 16
V: TRBV11-3
size: .
D: TRBD1
DNA: TGTGCCAGCAGCTTGCGGTCCGGGACAGGGGATGAGACCCAGTACTTC
CDR3: CASSLRSGTGDETQYF

J: TRBJ2-2
length: 16
V: TRBV2
size: .
D: .
DNA: TGTGCCAGCAGCGCCAGGGGGGCCCGGGACACCGGGGAGCTGTTTTTT
CDR3: CASSARGARDTGELFF

J: TRBJ1-1
length: 12
V: TRBV19
size: few
D: .
DNA: TGTGCCAGTCGAACCGGGATTTCCGAAGCTTTCTTT
CDR3: CASRTGISEAFF

J: TRBJ2-3
length: 18
V: TRBV4-1
size: .
D: TRBD2
DNA: TGCGCCAGCAGCCTACAGGAGATCGGAGGCGGGGGGGCCGCTACGCAGTATTTT
CDR3: CASSLQEIGGGGAATQYF

J: TRBJ1-1
length: 15
V: TRBV5-5
size: .
D: .
DNA: TGTGCCAGCAGCTTGGAATTCAGGGGAAGGACTGAAGCTTTCTTT
CDR3: CASSLEFRGRTEAFF

J: TRBJ2-7
length: 15
V: TRBV7-2
size: .
D: .
DNA: TGTGCCAGCAGCTTAGGTCCGGGGGGCGTATACGAGCAGTACTTC
CDR3: CASSLGPGGVYEQYF

J: TRBJ2-3
length: 16
V: TRBV12-5
size: .
D: .
DNA: TGTGCTAGTGGTAACTTTGCGGGGGCTAGCACAGATACGCAGTATTTT
CDR3: CASGNFAGASTDTQYF

J: TRBJ2-1
length: 14
V: TRBV11-2
size: .
D: .
DNA: TGTGCCAGCAGCTTAGGGCAGGGATTGAATGAGCAGTTCTTC
CDR3: CASSLGQGLNEQFF

J: TRBJ2-3
length: 16
V: TRBV7-2
size: .
D: .
DNA: TGTGCCAGCAGCCCCCGGCGGGGGCTAAGCACAGATACGCAGTATTTT
CDR3: CASSPRRGLSTDTQYF

J: TRBJ2-3
length: 14
V: TRBV29-1
size: .
D: .
DNA: TGCAGCGTTGAAGCGGGGGTCTCCACAGATACGCAGTATTTT
CDR3: CSVEAGVSTDTQYF

J: TRBJ1-2
length: 17
V: TRBV7-2
size: .
D: TRBD1
DNA: TGTGCCAGCAGCCCCCGGACAGGGGCACCAACTAACTATGGCTACACCTTC
CDR3: CASSPRTGAPTNYGYTF

J: TRBJ2-3
length: 14
V: TRBV9
size: .
D: .
DNA: TGTGCCAGCAGCGTAGCGGACTTCACAGATACGCAGTATTTT
CDR3: CASSVADFTDTQYF

J: TRBJ2-3
length: 18
V: TRBV27
size: .
D: TRBD1
DNA: TGTGCCAGCAGTTTAGATGGTAAGGGACAGGGTTGCGCAGATACGCAGTATTTT
CDR3: CASSLDGKGQGCADTQYF

J: TRBJ1-2
length: 13
V: TRBV29-1
size: .
D: .
DNA: TGCAGCGCTGAGACGAGGGATCGGAATGGCTACACCTTC
CDR3: CSAETRDRNGYTF

J: TRBJ2-5
length: 15
V: TRBV5-1
size: .
D: .
DNA: TGCGCCAGCAGCACTCAGGGGGGATTCAGGGAGACCCAGTACTTC
CDR3: CASSTQGGFRETQYF

J: TRBJ1-1
length: 14
V: TRBV19
size: once
D: TRBD1
DNA: TGTGCCAGTAGGAGCAGGGGGCGCCGAACTGAAGCTTTCTTT
CDR3: CASRSRGRRTEAFF

J: TRBJ1-5
length: 14
V: TRBV7-8
size: few
D: TRBD1
DNA: TGTGCCAGCAGCTTAGGACAGGGCGCTCAGCCCCAGCATTTT
CDR3: CASSLGQGAQPQHF

J: TRBJ1-5
length: 16
V: TRBV13
size: .
D: .
DNA: TGTGCCAGCAGCTTAGGATCATGGGGGGGCAATCAGCCCCAGCATTTT
CDR3: CASSLGSWGGNQPQHF

J: TRBJ1-1
length: 16
V: TRBV5-1
size: .
D: .
DNA: TGCGCCAGCAGCTTGGAAGGCCTGGGCCTGAACACTGAAGCTTTCTTT
CDR3: CASSLEGLGLNTEAFF

J: TRBJ2-7
length: 14
V: TRBV18
size: few
D: TRBD2
DNA: TGTGCCAGCTCACCAAGCGGGGGCTCCTACGAGCAGTACTTC
CDR3: CASSPSGGSYEQYF

J: TRBJ2-5
length: 15
V: TRBV2
size: .
D: .
DNA: TGTGCCAGCAGTGAAGTGGGAGGGGGACAAGAGACCCAGTACTTC
CDR3: CASSEVGGGQETQYF

J: TRBJ2-4
length: 16
V: TRBV5-4
size: once
D: .
DNA: TGTGCCAGCAGCTTGGGGGGCGGCCTAGCCAAAAACATTCAGTACTTC
CDR3: CASSLGGGLAKNIQYF

J: TRBJ2-2
length: 17
V: TRBV24-1
size: many
D: TRBD1
DNA: TGTGCCACCAGTGATGGGACAGGGGTACAGGGCACCGGGGAGCTGTTTTTT
CDR3: CATSDGTGVQGTGELFF

J: TRBJ1-2
length: 16
V: TRBV7-9
size: .
D: TRBD1
DNA: TGTGCCAGCAGAGGGGTCTGGGACAGAAGCTATGGAGGCTACACCTTC
CDR3: CASRGVWDRSYGGYTF

J: TRBJ1-1
length: 11
V: TRBV6-5
size: .
D: .
DNA: TGTGCCAGCAGCTTCCACAGTGAAGCTTTCTTT
CDR3: CASSFHSEAFF

J: TRBJ2-1
length: 11
V: TRBV4-3
size: .
D: .
DNA: TGCGCCAGCAGCCGTAACAATGAGCAGTTCTTC
CDR3: CASSRNNEQFF

J: TRBJ2-5
length: 15
V: TRBV5-1
size: once
D: .
DNA: TGCGCCAGCAGCTTTAGTGCGGGGGCCCAAGAGACCCAGTACTTC
CDR3: CASSFSAGAQETQYF

J: TRBJ2-1
length: 16
V: TRBV7-2
size: .
D: TRBD2
DNA: TGTGCCAGCAGCCCTCTGGGACTAGCGGGGGGCAATGAGCAGTTCTTC
CDR3: CASSPLGLAGGNEQFF

J: TRBJ1-3
length: 13
V: TRBV30
size: .
D: .
DNA: TGTGCCTCTACAGGGCTCTCTGGAAACACCATATATTTT
CDR3: CASTGLSGNTIYF

J: TRBJ2-7
length: 11
V: TRBV10-2
size: once
D: .
DNA: TGCGCCAGCGCCGGAGCCTACGAGCAGTACTTC
CDR3: CASAGAYEQYF

J: TRBJ2-7
length: 14
V: TRBV6-5
size: .
D: TRBD1
DNA: TGTGCCAGCAGTCAGACAGGGATAGCCTACGAGCAGTACTTC
CDR3: CASSQTGIAYEQYF

J: TRBJ1-4
length: 16
V: TRBV12-5
size: .
D: TRBD1
DNA: TGTGCTAGTGGGCCGGGACAGGGCAATGGAAATGAAAAACTGTTTTTT
CDR3: CASGPGQGNGNEKLFF

J: TRBJ2-3
length: 15
V: TRBV12-5
size: .
D: .
DNA: TGTGCTAGTGGTTTTGGGGGACATCACACAGATACGCAGTATTTT
CDR3: CASGFGGHHTDTQYF

J: TRBJ1-6
length: 15
V: TRBV3-1/TRBV3-2
size: .
D: TRBD1
DNA: TGTGCCAGCAGCCCCGGGACAGGCGGTAATTCACCCCTCCACTTT
CDR3: CASSPGTGGNSPLHF

J: TRBJ2-7
length: 10
V: TRBV25-1
size: once
D: .
DNA: TGTGCCAGCAGTCTCCACGAGCAGTACTTC
CDR3: CASSLHEQYF

J: TRBJ2-1
length: 17
V: TRBV9
size: many
D: TRBD2
DNA: TGTGCCAGCAGCGTACGGTTGACTAGCGGGGGATGGGATGAGCAGTTCTTC
CDR3: CASSVRLTSGGWDEQFF

J: TRBJ2-2
length: 14
V: TRBV6-4
size: .
D: TRBD1
DNA: TGTGCCAGCAGTAGACAGGGGCGCACCGGGGAGCTGTTTTTT
CDR3: CASSRQGRTGELFF

J: TRBJ2-7
length: 11
V: TRBV20-1
size: few
D: .
DNA: TGCAGTGCTAGTGGTCTCTACGAGCAGTACTTC
CDR3: CSASGLYEQYF

J: TRBJ1-3
length: 14
V: TRBV19
size: few
D: .
DNA: TGTGCCAGTAGTGTCCAGGACTCTGGAAACACCATATATTTT
CDR3: CASSVQDSGNTIYF

J: TRBJ2-2
length: 15
V: TRBV29-1
size: .
D: .
DNA: TGCAGCGCGGGCGTGGGAGGAGTGAACACCGGGGAGCTGTTTTTT
CDR3: CSAGVGGVNTGELFF

J: TRBJ1-1
length: 14
V: TRBV29-1
size: .
D: .
DNA: TGCAGCGTGGCCCCCAGGGTGGTGAACACTGAAGCTTTCTTT
CDR3: CSVAPRVVNTEAFF

J: TRBJ2-1
length: 15
V: TRBV5-6
size: .
D: TRBD1
DNA: TGTGCCAGCAGACCTACCGGGACAGACTACAATGAGCAGTTCTTC
CDR3: CASRPTGTDYNEQFF